Listed below are T cell receptor beta chains from one sample, sequenced in a study of T-cell memory formation after mild COVID-19. MiXCR was run by TCRdb on the 5' RACE reads, yielding one entry per CDR3 protein. The sample contains a few hundred thousand distinct CDR3 sequences, 20% to 25% of which appear only once. Sequences were obtained from PBMCs or a T cell subset sorted from them (not recorded which). The origin of the receptors is an adult woman who had mild COVID-19 (a few samples of this study predate the infection). Cell type and time point are not known. The CDR3 runs from the conserved cysteine through the conserved F or W. A D gene is named only where the DNA matches it firmly.

v_gene	j_gene	d_gene	CDR3aa
TRBV7-9	TRBJ2-7	TRBD1	CASSLDRMTYEQYF
TRBV20-1	TRBJ2-5	.	CSAEGGGFGETQYF
TRBV9	TRBJ1-2	TRBD1	CASSPPDRRGSGGYTF
TRBV7-8	TRBJ1-1	.	CASSAGTMNTEAFF
TRBV24-1	TRBJ2-7	.	CATSLGGQPYEQYF
TRBV9	TRBJ2-4	TRBD1	CASSLRTGDPAKNIQYF
TRBV12-3/TRBV12-4	TRBJ1-5	.	CASSFGTNNQPQHF
TRBV6-2/TRBV6-3	TRBJ2-2	TRBD2	CASTTLPGLAGVRTGELFF
TRBV6-1	TRBJ2-7	.	CASSEEHLTFSGPPYEQYF
TRBV12-3/TRBV12-4	TRBJ1-1	.	CASSGLANTEAFF
TRBV11-1	TRBJ2-6	TRBD1	CASSPSGGSSGANVLTF
TRBV4-1	TRBJ1-2	TRBD1	CASSQVGGQIINYGYTF
TRBV5-1	TRBJ2-5	TRBD2	CASSSVTSGQETQYF
TRBV7-9	TRBJ2-6	.	CASSLAGTVDSGANVLTF
TRBV5-6	TRBJ1-1	.	CASRLRGGGTEAFF
TRBV3-1	TRBJ2-7	.	CASSQDWSSYEQYF
TRBV6-5	TRBJ2-1	TRBD2	CASSSPRTSGFYNEQFF
TRBV11-2	TRBJ2-7	TRBD2	CASSLSGGLGYEQYF
TRBV5-1	TRBJ2-5	TRBD2	CASSLASSGSPVTQYF
TRBV7-3	TRBJ1-1	.	CASSLEVTANTEAFF
TRBV29-1	TRBJ2-1	.	CSVVVGAGAISYNEQFF
TRBV7-2	TRBJ1-1	.	CASSPWGHPNTEAFF
TRBV29-1	TRBJ1-2	.	CSGGTPDRNYGYTF
TRBV24-1	TRBJ2-1	.	CATGKSLYNEQFF
TRBV6-2/TRBV6-3	TRBJ1-1	.	CASNRMNTEAFF
TRBV30	TRBJ1-3	.	CAWKEFGTLGSGNTIYF
TRBV19	TRBJ1-4	TRBD1	CASKAGGSTNEKLFF
TRBV4-3	TRBJ2-7	.	CASSQGDIPYEQYF
TRBV4-1	TRBJ1-2	.	CASSQDLITATGYTF
TRBV7-2	TRBJ1-5	TRBD1	CASSVQQGGSNQPQHF
TRBV7-9	TRBJ2-7	.	CASSLAVTEQYF
TRBV19	TRBJ2-3	TRBD1	CASFGGRDRGSADTQYF
TRBV11-2	TRBJ2-7	TRBD2	CASSSIRDYGQYF
TRBV19	TRBJ2-7	TRBD1	CASSTRTGSIYEQYF
TRBV4-1	TRBJ1-2	.	CASSQERVPYYGYTF
TRBV6-5	TRBJ2-1	TRBD1	CASSYSSGTGIHEQFF
TRBV6-1	TRBJ2-7	TRBD2	CASSEGFSGASEQYF
TRBV21-1	TRBJ2-1	.	CASSKRHTEIASNEQFF
TRBV27	TRBJ1-3	.	CASSRGSPGAGNTIYF
TRBV5-4	TRBJ1-1	.	CASSLEGGINTEAFF
TRBV20-1	TRBJ1-2	.	CSATLRQGYTF
TRBV5-1	TRBJ1-1	.	CASSLGAGGTEAFF
TRBV7-9	TRBJ2-7	TRBD1	CASSPGDRPVGYF
TRBV12-3/TRBV12-4	TRBJ1-1	TRBD1	CASRTGTVNTEAFF
TRBV19	TRBJ2-5	TRBD1	CASTAGGRETQYF
TRBV9	TRBJ2-3	.	CASSVVTTDTQYF
TRBV29-1	TRBJ2-1	.	CSVERQSVRSGEQFF
TRBV27	TRBJ2-5	TRBD1	CASSWDRTRQETQYF
TRBV12-3/TRBV12-4	TRBJ2-5	.	CASSPPGHKETQYF
TRBV15	TRBJ1-2	.	CATSPGQNYGYTF
TRBV12-3/TRBV12-4	TRBJ1-2	.	CASSLRFYGYTF